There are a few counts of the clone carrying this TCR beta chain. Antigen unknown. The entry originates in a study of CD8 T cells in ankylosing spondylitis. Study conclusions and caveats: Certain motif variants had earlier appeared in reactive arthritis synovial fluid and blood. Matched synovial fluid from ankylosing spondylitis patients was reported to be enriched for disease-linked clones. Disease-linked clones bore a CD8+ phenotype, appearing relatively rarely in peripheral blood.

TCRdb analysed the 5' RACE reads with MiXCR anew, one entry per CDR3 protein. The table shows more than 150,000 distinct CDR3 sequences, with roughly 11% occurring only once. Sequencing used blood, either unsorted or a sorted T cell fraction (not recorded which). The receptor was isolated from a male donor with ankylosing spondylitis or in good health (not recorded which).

CDR3: CASSIFAEAFF. The CDR3 DNA follows: TGTGCCAGTAGTATCTTCGCTGAAGCTTTCTTT. The chain carries TRBV19 and TRBJ1-1; the D is unclear. Germline loops: CDR1 LNHDA, CDR2 SQIVND (reference sequence). This CDR3 has 11 amino acids. Trimming removed 3 bases at V and 6 bases at J, with 5 bases between.